Shown below are 19 T cell receptor beta chains from a single sample sequenced in a study of graft-versus-host responses after intestinal transplantation. These TCRs are of unknown antigen specificity. The repertoire was sequenced with immunoSEQ multiplex PCR; TCRdb's copy has only in-frame clones and lacks some. This sample has approximately 130,000 clones, with around nine tenths found just once. The specimen was unstimulated CD4+ T cells sorted from spleen or lymph node cells, collected before intestinal transplant. The receptor source for this set is a human donor who received an intestinal transplant.

The gene calls are TRBV6-6 and TRBJ2-7, with a weak D call TRBD1 (6 bases). The V gene lost 6 bases and the J gene lost 6 bases, with 15 bases spanning the gap. CDR3 size: 13 residues. Germline loops: CDR1 MNHNY, CDR2 SVGAGI (reference sequence). As DNA, the CDR3 is TGTGCCAGCAGAAGCGACAGGTTGGGCGAGCAGTACTTC. The encoded protein is CASRSDRLGEQYF.

The rearrangement joins TRBV15 to TRBJ1-3; D gene ambiguous. CDR1 and CDR2 from the germline V gene are LNHNV and YYDKDF (reference sequence). V lost 7 bases and J 3 bases, leaving 10 bases between the germline ends. CDR3 size: 13 residues. The CDR3 region is CATTTEYGNTIYF. In DNA, the CDR3 is TGTGCCACCACCACGGAATATGGAAACACCATATATTTT.

The chain carries TRBV11-2 and TRBJ2-1; the match to TRBD2 covers 7 bases. Germline-derived CDR1 and CDR2 are SGHAT and FQNNGV. There are 14 residues in the CDR3. V lost 6 bases to trimming and J lost 5 bases; unmatched junction nucleotides: 7. The CDR3 loop is CASRRPGLHNEQFF. The DNA of the CDR3 is TGTGCCAGCAGACGCCCGGGACTACACAATGAGCAGTTCTTC. Looking up the rest from reference TRBV11-2 and TRBJ2-1 gives the full variable domain: EAGVAQSPRYKIIEKRQSVAFWCNPISGHATLYWYQQILGQGPKLLIQFQNNGVVDDSQLPKDRFSAERLKGVDSTLKIQPAKLEDSAVYLCASRRPGLHNEQFFGPGTRLTVL.

Only one count was recorded for this clone. V is TRBV10-1 and J is TRBJ1-2, with D maybe TRBD1 (5 bases). This CDR3 has 14 residues. In germline, CDR1 is WNHNN, CDR2 SYGVQD (reference sequence). The V end was cut by 8 bases, the J end by 3 bases, with 16 bases between. The CDR3 nucleotides read TGCGCCAGCCCCCCGACAGCTACTCACTATGGCTACACCTTC. Amino acid sequence: CASPPTATHYGYTF.

The chain employs TRBV6-1 and TRBJ2-1, with 7 bases fitting TRBD2. This CDR3 region has 15 residues. Germline lookup yields CDR1 MNHNS and CDR2 SASEGT. V was pared by 6 bases and J by 2 bases, with 7 bases of the junction left unmatched. CDR3 loop: CASRTGEGTYNEQFF. The CDR3 bases are TGTGCCAGCAGGACGGGGGAGGGGACCTACAATGAGCAGTTCTTC.

This chain links TRBV30 with TRBJ1-5; 7 bases map to TRBD1. Germline CDR1 and CDR2: GTSNPN and SVGIG (reference sequence). CDR3 length: 15 amino acids. With 3 bases clipped from V and 3 bases from J, the junction kept 8 bases outside the gene matches. Written as DNA, the CDR3 is TGTGCCTGGAGCCTTCAGGGGGGCTTCAATCAGCCCCAGCATTTT. Its translation is CAWSLQGGFNQPQHF.

The rearrangement links TRBV5-1 to TRBJ2-3; TRBD2 matches at 7 bases. The CDR3 is 17 residues long. CDR1 is SGHRS, CDR2 YFSETQ, per germline. The J segment lost 0 bases and the V segment lost 3 bases, leaving 10 bases of the junction unmatched. The CDR3 is CASSSKLATASTDTQYF. The CDR3 DNA sequence: TGCGCCAGCAGCTCGAAACTAGCGACAGCTAGCACAGATACGCAGTATTTT.

V gene TRBV19 combines with J gene TRBJ1-2; possible D gene TRBD1, 6 bases. Germline V gene sequence: CDR1 LNHDA, CDR2 SQIVND (reference sequence). The germline V and J ends were trimmed by 7 bases and 1 base, with 16 bases remaining between them. The length of the CDR3 is 15 residues. The CDR3 DNA follows: TGTGCCAGTAACCCCGTCAGGGGATATAACTATGGCTACACCTTC. This encodes CASNPVRGYNYGYTF. Combining the CDR3 with reference TRBV19 and TRBJ1-2 gives the whole variable domain DGGITQSPKYLFRKEGQNVTLSCEQNLNHDAMYWYRQDPGQGLRLIYYSQIVNDFQKGDIAEGYSVSREKKESFPLTVTSAQKNPTAFYLCASNPVRGYNYGYTFGSGTRLTVV.

In this sample, this clone turned up once. The CDR3 DNA sequence: TGTGCCATCGGATGGGACAGGACAGAGCCCCAGCATTTT. Its protein is CAIGWDRTEPQHF. The chain has TRBV10-3 and TRBJ1-5; 8 positions match TRBD1. The CDR3 spans 13 residues. Germline loops: CDR1 ENHRY, CDR2 SYGVKD. The ends lost 8 bases at V and 8 bases at J; junction bases unmatched: 8.

The rearrangement uses TRBV11-2 and TRBJ2-1; 10 bases align to TRBD1. The J segment lost 10 bases and the V segment lost 5 bases, leaving 8 bases of the junction unmatched. CDR1 and CDR2 from the germline V gene are SGHAT and FQNNGV. The CDR3 spans 14 residues. The CDR3 loop is CASSLGTGAYEQFF. The CDR3, as DNA: TGTGCCAGCAGCCTCGGGACAGGGGCATACGAGCAGTTCTTC. Combining the CDR3 with reference TRBV11-2 and TRBJ2-1 gives the whole variable domain EAGVAQSPRYKIIEKRQSVAFWCNPISGHATLYWYQQILGQGPKLLIQFQNNGVVDDSQLPKDRFSAERLKGVDSTLKIQPAKLEDSAVYLCASSLGTGAYEQFFGPGTRLTVL.

This chain's CDR3 is CASRDPILILSNQPQHF. The DNA for the CDR3 is TGCGCCAGCCGGGACCCAATCTTAATCCTTAGCAATCAGCCCCAGCATTTT. V gene TRBV5-1 combines with J gene TRBJ1-5; possibly TRBD1 for D (5 bases). CDR1 SGHRS and CDR2 YFSETQ come from the germline V gene. The V gene lost 7 bases and the J gene lost 0 bases, with 20 bases spanning the gap. The length of the CDR3 is 17 residues.

The rearrangement uses TRBV6-6 and TRBJ2-1; the D is unclear. Germline V gives CDR1 MNHNY, CDR2 SVGAGI (reference sequence). The CDR3 extends over 16 amino acids. The V and J ends lost 4 bases and 3 bases respectively, with 16 bases between them. CDR3 sequence reads: CASSSGAAAFYNEQFF. The DNA of the CDR3 is TGTGCCAGCAGTTCCGGAGCCGCGGCCTTCTACAATGAGCAGTTCTTC.

The V gene is TRBV7-2, the J gene TRBJ2-5; weak D call: TRBD1 (6 bases). This CDR3 is built from 13 residues. CDR1 and CDR2 from the germline V gene are SGHTA and FQGNSA. V was pared by 2 bases and J by 5 bases, with 9 bases between. CDR3 sequence reads: CASSLPGVETQYF. DNA of the CDR3: TGTGCCAGCAGCTTACCAGGGGTTGAGACCCAGTACTTC.

V is TRBV6-5 and J is TRBJ2-1; weak D call: TRBD2 (6 bases). Germline V CDR1 and CDR2: MNHEY, SVGAGI. The CDR3 is 11 residues long. V lost 5 bases and J 13 bases, leaving 12 bases between the germline ends. The CDR3 spells CASSAGGIQFF. The CDR3, as DNA: TGTGCCAGCAGTGCCGGGGGTATACAGTTCTTC.

V usage is TRBV7-2 and J usage is TRBJ2-2, with TRBD1 as a possible D gene (6 bases). Trimming shortened V by 3 bases and J by 0 bases, and 20 bases separated the two germline ends. Germline assignment: CDR1 SGHTA and CDR2 FQGNSA. The CDR3 sequence is 19 residues long. CDR3 in DNA: TGTGCCAGCAGCTTTGGGCACGGACAGAGAAATCCGAACACCGGGGAGCTGTTTTTT. Translated: CASSFGHGQRNPNTGELFF.

J is TRBJ1-5 and V is TRBV6-6; D gene unclear. V was pared by 6 bases and J by 6 bases, with 15 bases between. Looked up from germline, CDR1 is MNHNY and CDR2 is SVGAGI (reference sequence). The CDR3 is 14 residues long. CDR3 in DNA: TGTGCCAGCAGCCCGGACGGGGTAGGTCAGCCCCAGCATTTT. This translates into CASSPDGVGQPQHF.

Only one count was recorded for this clone. The chain is built from TRBV6-6 and TRBJ2-7, with TRBD2 matching 14 bases. V was clipped by 0 bases and J by 7 bases; unmatched bases: 5. The length of the CDR3 is 16 residues. In germline, CDR1 is MNHNY, CDR2 SVGAGI (reference sequence). In DNA form, the CDR3 reads TGTGCCAGCAGTTACTCGACTAGCGGGGGGGCGGGGGAGCAGTACTTC. Encoded protein: CASSYSTSGGAGEQYF.

This chain joins TRBV9 and TRBJ2-7, with D uncertain. V dropped 0 bases and J dropped 4 bases, with 14 bases sitting between them. The CDR3 sequence is 15 residues long. Germline-derived CDR1 and CDR2 are SGDLS and YYNGEE. CDR3 nucleotides: TGTGCCAGCAGCGTAGGAACCGGGTTATTATACGAGCAGTACTTC. It is translated as CASSVGTGLLYEQYF.

This CDR3 reads CASSSGTGYEQYF. The CDR3 DNA follows: TGTGCCAGCAGCTCTGGGACAGGCTACGAGCAGTACTTC. The gene calls are TRBV7-2 and TRBJ2-7, with TRBD1 identical over 8 bases. The length of the CDR3 is 13 residues. V dropped 4 bases and J dropped 3; count of bases not matched to a gene: 2. Germline assignment: CDR1 SGHTA and CDR2 FQGNSA. Full variable domain (missing parts from reference TRBV7-2 and TRBJ2-7): GAGVSQSPSNKVTEKGKDVELRCDPISGHTALYWYRQSLGQGLEFLIYFQGNSAPDKSGLPSDRFSAERTGGSVSTLTIQRTQQEDSAVYLCASSSGTGYEQYFGPGTRLTVT.